Listed here is a single T cell receptor beta chain. The data derive from a study of blood T cell repertoires in COVID-19. Produced via immunoSEQ multiplex PCR; TCRdb's table is partial and in-frame only. The sample has approximately 250,000 clones, roughly 85% seen once. CDR3 length: 13 residues. V lost 4 bases, J lost 5 bases, and 11 bases lay in between. V usage is TRBV12-3 or TRBV12-4 and J usage is TRBJ1-1, with D possibly TRBD1 on 6 matching bases. This TCR was recovered from a man aged 45-60 years with COVID-19, enrolled during active disease. The sequencing sample was made of peripheral blood. The CDR3 DNA reads as TGTGCCAGCAGTTATCAGGGGTGGACTGAAGCTTTCTTT. Its protein is CASSYQGWTEAFF.